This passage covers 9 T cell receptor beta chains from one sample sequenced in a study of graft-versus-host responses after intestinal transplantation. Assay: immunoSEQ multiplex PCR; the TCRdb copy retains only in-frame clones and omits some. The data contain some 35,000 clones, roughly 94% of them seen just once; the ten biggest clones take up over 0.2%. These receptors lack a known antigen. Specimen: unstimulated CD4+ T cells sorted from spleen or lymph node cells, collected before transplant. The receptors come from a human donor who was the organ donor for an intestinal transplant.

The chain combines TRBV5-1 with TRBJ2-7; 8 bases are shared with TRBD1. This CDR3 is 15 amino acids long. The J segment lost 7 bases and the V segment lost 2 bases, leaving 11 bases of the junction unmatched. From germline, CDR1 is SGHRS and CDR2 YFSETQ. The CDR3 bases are TGCGCCAGCAGCTTTGAGGACAGGGTCTGGGATGAGCAGTACTTC. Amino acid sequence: CASSFEDRVWDEQYF.

CDR3 nucleotide sequence: TGTGCCATCAGCAGAACCCCAAACACTGAAGCTTTCTTT. Translation: CAISRTPNTEAFF. This chain connects TRBV10-3 to TRBJ1-1; D is ambiguous. Looked up from germline, CDR1 is ENHRY and CDR2 is SYGVKD. V was clipped by 6 bases and J by 2 bases, with 10 bases between them. CDR3 length equals 13 residues.

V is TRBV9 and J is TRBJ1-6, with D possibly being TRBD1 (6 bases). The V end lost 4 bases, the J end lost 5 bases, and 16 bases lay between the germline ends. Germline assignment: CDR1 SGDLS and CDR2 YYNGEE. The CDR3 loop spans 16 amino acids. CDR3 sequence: CASSSSGGGNNSPLHF. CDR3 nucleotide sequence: TGTGCCAGCAGCTCCTCTGGGGGGGGCAATAATTCACCCCTCCACTTT.

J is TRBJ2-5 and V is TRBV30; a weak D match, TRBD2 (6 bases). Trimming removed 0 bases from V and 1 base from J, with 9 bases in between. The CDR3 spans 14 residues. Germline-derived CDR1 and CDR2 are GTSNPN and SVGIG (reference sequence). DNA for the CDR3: TGTGCCTGGAGTGTACGGACTACCCAAGAGACCCAGTACTTC. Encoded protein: CAWSVRTTQETQYF.

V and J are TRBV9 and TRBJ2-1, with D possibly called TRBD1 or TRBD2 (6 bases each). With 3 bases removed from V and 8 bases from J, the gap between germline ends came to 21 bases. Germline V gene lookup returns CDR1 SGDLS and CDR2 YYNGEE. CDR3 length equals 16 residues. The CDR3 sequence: CASSAHTGLRGDEQFF. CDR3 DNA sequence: TGTGCCAGCAGCGCCCACACGGGACTGAGGGGGGATGAGCAGTTCTTC. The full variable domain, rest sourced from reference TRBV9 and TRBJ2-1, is DSGVTQTPKHLITATGQRVTLRCSPRSGDLSVYWYQQSLDQGLQFLIQYYNGEERAKGNILERFSAQQFPDLHSELNLSSLELGDSALYFCASSAHTGLRGDEQFFGPGTRLTVL.

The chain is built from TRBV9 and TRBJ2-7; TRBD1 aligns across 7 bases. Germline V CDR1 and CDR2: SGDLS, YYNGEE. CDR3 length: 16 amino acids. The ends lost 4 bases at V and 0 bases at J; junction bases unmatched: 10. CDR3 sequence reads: CASSLRDSPFSYEQYF. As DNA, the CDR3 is TGTGCCAGCAGCCTACGGGACAGTCCTTTCTCCTACGAGCAGTACTTC.

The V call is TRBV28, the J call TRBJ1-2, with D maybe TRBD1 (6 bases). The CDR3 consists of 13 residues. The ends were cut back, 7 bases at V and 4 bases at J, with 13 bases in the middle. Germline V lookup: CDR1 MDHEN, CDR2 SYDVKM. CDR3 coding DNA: TGTGCCAGCACCCGGGGGGGGGCCTATGGCTACACCTTC. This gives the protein CASTRGGAYGYTF.

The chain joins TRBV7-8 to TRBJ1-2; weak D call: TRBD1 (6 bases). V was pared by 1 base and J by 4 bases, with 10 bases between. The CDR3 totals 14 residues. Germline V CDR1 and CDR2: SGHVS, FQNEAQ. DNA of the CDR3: TGTGCCAGCAGCTTAGAAGGGGGAGCCTATGGCTACACCTTC. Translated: CASSLEGGAYGYTF.

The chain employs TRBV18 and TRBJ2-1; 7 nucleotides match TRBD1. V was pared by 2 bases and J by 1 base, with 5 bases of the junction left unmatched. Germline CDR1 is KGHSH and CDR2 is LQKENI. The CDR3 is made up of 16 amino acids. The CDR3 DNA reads TGTGCCAGCTCACCAGGAACAGGGGAATCCTACAATGAGCAGTTCTTC. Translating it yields CASSPGTGESYNEQFF.